This passage covers 22 T cell receptor beta chains from one sample sequenced in a study of OX40 agonist ivuxolimab in advanced cancers. Sequencing was performed with immunoSEQ multiplex PCR; in TCRdb, only in-frame clones are kept and a portion is missing. In the table there are some 8,800 clones, about nine tenths of which are singletons. The sequenced sample was CD4+ or CD8+ T cells sorted from blood, obtained in a trial of the OX40 agonist ivuxolimab. Every receptor here comes from an adult with an advanced solid tumor such as melanoma, head and neck, liver or kidney cancer.

The chain joins TRBV5-1 to TRBJ1-1, with TRBD1 as a possible D gene (5 bases). Trimming cost V 3 bases and J 0 bases, with 12 bases left between them. Germline V gene lookup returns CDR1 SGHRS and CDR2 YFSETQ. The length of the CDR3 is 15 residues. CDR3 in amino acids: CASSSPTEMNTEAFF. The CDR3 bases are TGCGCCAGCAGCTCTCCGACAGAGATGAACACTGAAGCTTTCTTT.

CDR3 sequence reads: CASSLAGSGGPSTYNEQFF. The CDR3 region has the DNA TGTGCCAGCAGCTTAGCTGGCAGCGGGGGCCCGTCAACCTACAATGAGCAGTTCTTC. This sequence joins TRBV7-8 and TRBJ2-1; 8 nucleotides line up with TRBD2. Germline CDR1 and CDR2: SGHVS and FQNEAQ. V shed 0 bases, J shed 2 bases, and the junction held 12 bases outside the gene matches. CDR3 length: 19 amino acids.

In its sample, this clone is medium-sized (0.01 to 0.1%). The J gene is TRBJ1-5, the V gene TRBV29-1; no reliable D call. The germline CDR1 and CDR2 sequences are SQVTM and ANQGSEA. The CDR3 is 13 amino acids. V lost 3 bases and J lost 1, with 7 bases in between. CDR3 protein: CSVEEDSNQPQHF. The CDR3 DNA reads as TGCAGCGTTGAGGAGGACAGCAATCAGCCCCAGCATTTT.

V is TRBV6-5 and J is TRBJ1-6; D may be TRBD1 (5 bases). V gave up 6 bases and J gave up 9 bases, with 18 bases separating them. Germline lookup yields CDR1 MNHEY and CDR2 SVGAGI. The CDR3 is made up of 15 amino acids. The CDR3 loop reads CASRQDLGGSSPLHF. The CDR3 DNA reads as TGTGCCAGCAGACAGGACCTCGGCGGTAGTTCACCCCTCCACTTT.

The V gene is TRBV10-3, the J gene TRBJ1-1; D gene uncertain. Germline CDR1 reads ENHRY; CDR2 reads SYGVKD. With 2 bases removed from V and 2 bases from J, the gap between germline ends came to 3 bases. The length of the CDR3 is 12 residues. The chain's CDR3 is CAISEQNTEAFF. DNA for the CDR3: TGTGCCATCAGTGAGCAAAACACTGAAGCTTTCTTT.

This clone was seen a single time. The chain couples TRBV6-5 to TRBJ1-4, with D possibly being TRBD1 (5 bases). V lost 0 bases to trimming and J lost 8 bases, with 16 bases between them. The CDR3 spans 16 residues. Germline V gives CDR1 MNHEY, CDR2 SVGAGI. The CDR3, as DNA: TGTGCCAGCAGTTACTCTCCAGCGGGGGGAGGGGAAAAACTGTTTTTT. This translates into CASSYSPAGGGEKLFF.

The gene calls are TRBV11-2 and TRBJ1-5, with D possibly TRBD1 on 6 matching bases. V lost 1 base, J lost 6 bases, and 16 bases lay in between. The germline CDR1 and CDR2 sequences are SGHAT and FQNNGV. There are 16 residues in the CDR3. This CDR3 is CASSLGSRGTGQPQHF. The CDR3 region has the DNA TGTGCCAGCAGCTTAGGATCCAGGGGAACCGGTCAGCCCCAGCATTTT.

J is TRBJ2-7 and V is TRBV6-1, with 9 bases that match TRBD1. J gave up 3 bases and V 6 bases, and 6 bases lay outside the gene matches. Germline assignment: CDR1 MNHNS and CDR2 SASEGT. The CDR3 loop spans 14 amino acids. CDR3 DNA: TGTGCCAGCAGCTCCCGGGACAGGGTCTACGAGCAGTACTTC. It yields the protein CASSSRDRVYEQYF.

The rearrangement uses TRBV13 and TRBJ1-2; D might be TRBD1 (5 bases). V lost 5 bases to trimming and J lost 4 bases, with 14 bases between them. The CDR3 is 14 residues long. Germline V gene lookup returns CDR1 PRHDT and CDR2 FYEKMQ (reference sequence). DNA for the CDR3: TGTGCCAGCAGCCCTAACGGGCAGGGCTATGGCTACACCTTC. Protein product: CASSPNGQGYGYTF.

The rearrangement uses TRBV19 and TRBJ2-3, with D maybe TRBD2 (5 bases). Germline values: CDR1 LNHDA, CDR2 SQIVND (reference sequence). The CDR3 is 15 amino acids. The germline V and J ends were trimmed by 4 bases and 3 bases, with 14 bases remaining between them. CDR3 region: CASSRPAGGTDTQYF. DNA for the CDR3: TGTGCCAGTAGTAGGCCGGCGGGCGGGACAGATACGCAGTATTTT.

This chain uses TRBV5-5 with TRBJ1-6, with D possibly being TRBD1 (5 bases). Germline lookup yields CDR1 SGHKS and CDR2 YYEKEE (reference sequence). The length of the CDR3 is 16 residues. The V end lost 4 bases, the J end lost 0 bases, and 11 bases lay between the germline ends. CDR3 sequence: CASSPEGSSYNSPLHF. The CDR3 DNA is TGTGCCAGCAGCCCCGAGGGGAGCTCCTATAATTCACCCCTCCACTTT.

The V gene is TRBV4-1, the J gene TRBJ2-2; 7 bases align to TRBD1. This CDR3 spans 14 amino acids. Germline CDR1 and CDR2: MGHRA and YSYEKL. The ends lost 2 bases at V and 6 bases at J; junction bases unmatched: 3. The CDR3 nucleotides read TGCGCCAGCAGCCAAAAGGGGGCAGCCGGGGAGCTGTTTTTT. This encodes CASSQKGAAGELFF.

This clone was found a few times. The V call is TRBV9, the J call TRBJ2-2, with no clear D. Germline V gene data show CDR1 as SGDLS and CDR2 as YYNGEE. The CDR3 is 13 amino acids. The germline V and J ends were trimmed by 0 bases and 1 base, with 1 base remaining between them. CDR3 DNA: TGTGCCAGCAGCGTAGGGAACACCGGGGAGCTGTTTTTT. Its translation is CASSVGNTGELFF.

The chain has TRBV19 and TRBJ2-1, with 8 nucleotides matching TRBD1. V gave up 4 bases and J gave up 4 bases; unmatched junction bases: 9. This CDR3 has 16 amino acids. Germline CDR1 LNHDA, CDR2 SQIVND (reference sequence). The CDR3 sequence: CASSTLQGGLYNEQFF. CDR3 coding DNA: TGTGCCAGTAGTACCCTACAGGGGGGACTTTACAATGAGCAGTTCTTC.

This rearrangement joins TRBV11-1 to TRBJ2-7; D unclear. CDR1 and CDR2 from the germline V gene are SGHAT and FQDESV (reference sequence). The CDR3 consists of 12 residues. The V and J ends lost 3 bases and 3 bases respectively, with 6 bases between them. DNA of the CDR3: TGTGCCAGCAGCTTGGGCAGCTACGAGCAGTACTTC. Translated, it gives CASSLGSYEQYF.

This clone was found a few times. The chain employs TRBV2 and TRBJ2-1; no firm D call. Germline V CDR1 and CDR2: SNHLY, FYNNEI. Trimming removed 4 bases from V and 3 bases from J, with 13 bases in between. This CDR3 contains 15 residues. The chain's CDR3 is CASSAWTDLYNEQFF. The CDR3 DNA reads as TGTGCCAGCAGTGCATGGACCGACCTCTACAATGAGCAGTTCTTC.

V gene TRBV5-1 combines with J gene TRBJ2-7; the match to TRBD2 covers 7 bases. Germline CDR1 and CDR2: SGHRS and YFSETQ. V dropped 1 base and J dropped 3; count of bases not matched to a gene: 7. This CDR3 is 15 amino acids long. CDR3 nucleotide sequence: TGCGCCAGCAGCTTGTCCGGGGGGATAAACTACGAGCAGTACTTC. This sequence encodes CASSLSGGINYEQYF.

This chain links TRBV27 with TRBJ1-1, with D possibly being TRBD1 (6 bases). V was pared by 2 bases and J by 3 bases, with 10 bases between. The germline gives CDR1 MNHEY, CDR2 SMNVEV (reference sequence). The CDR3 is 14 amino acids. The CDR3 sequence is CASSLRGPDTEAFF. The CDR3 nucleotides are TGTGCCAGCAGTTTACGGGGGCCGGACACTGAAGCTTTCTTT.

The genes are TRBV19 and TRBJ2-5, with a tentative D call TRBD1 (6 bases). Germline CDR1 is LNHDA and CDR2 is SQIVND (reference sequence). The CDR3 sequence is 15 residues long. V was clipped by 0 bases and J by 1 base, with 9 bases between them. CDR3 nucleotides: TGTGCCAGTAGTATAGAAACAGGGCGCCAAGAGACCCAGTACTTC. Translating it yields CASSIETGRQETQYF.

The J gene is TRBJ1-6, the V gene TRBV5-4, with D possibly matching TRBD1 (5 bases). Germline CDR1 SGHNT, CDR2 YYREEE (reference sequence). V lost 0 bases and J 9 bases, leaving 13 bases between the germline ends. The CDR3 is made up of 15 amino acids. The CDR3 spells CASSLGSGAASPLHF. CDR3 bases: TGTGCCAGCAGCTTGGGCTCCGGGGCGGCTTCACCCCTCCACTTT.

This chain uses TRBV6-5 with TRBJ1-2; 9 bases fit TRBD1. The junction had 3 bases not matched to a gene; V was cut back by 0 bases and J by 4 bases. The CDR3 covers 15 residues. From germline, CDR1 is MNHEY and CDR2 SVGAGI. This CDR3 reads CASSYSTGGGYGYTF. In DNA, the CDR3 is TGTGCCAGCAGTTACTCTACAGGGGGCGGCTATGGCTACACCTTC.

The chain uses TRBV25-1 and TRBJ2-6; perhaps D is TRBD1 or TRBD2 (6 bases each). The CDR3 contains 15 residues. Germline V gives CDR1 MGHDK, CDR2 SYGVNS. Trimming pared 8 bases from V and 0 bases from J, leaving 11 bases between. DNA for the CDR3: TGTGCCAGCTCCGGAGGGGGCTCTGGGGCCAACGTCCTGACTTTC. It is translated as CASSGGGSGANVLTF. The whole variable domain, filled in from reference TRBV25-1 and TRBJ2-6, reads EADIYQTPRYLVIGTGKKITLECSQTMGHDKMYWYQQDPGMELHLIHYSYGVNSTEKGDLSSESTVSRIRTEHFPLTLESARPSHTSQYLCASSGGGSGANVLTFGAGSRLTVL.